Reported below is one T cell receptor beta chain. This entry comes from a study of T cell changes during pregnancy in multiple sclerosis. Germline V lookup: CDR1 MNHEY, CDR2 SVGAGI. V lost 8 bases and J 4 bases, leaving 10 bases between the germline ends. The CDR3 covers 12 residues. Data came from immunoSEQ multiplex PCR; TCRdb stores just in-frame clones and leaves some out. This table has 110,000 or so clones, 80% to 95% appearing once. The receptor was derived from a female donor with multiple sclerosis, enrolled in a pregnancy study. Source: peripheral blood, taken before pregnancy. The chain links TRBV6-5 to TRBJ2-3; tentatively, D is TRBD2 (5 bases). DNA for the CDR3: TGTGCCAGCCCTCTCGGGGCAGATACGCAGTATTTT. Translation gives CASPLGADTQYF.